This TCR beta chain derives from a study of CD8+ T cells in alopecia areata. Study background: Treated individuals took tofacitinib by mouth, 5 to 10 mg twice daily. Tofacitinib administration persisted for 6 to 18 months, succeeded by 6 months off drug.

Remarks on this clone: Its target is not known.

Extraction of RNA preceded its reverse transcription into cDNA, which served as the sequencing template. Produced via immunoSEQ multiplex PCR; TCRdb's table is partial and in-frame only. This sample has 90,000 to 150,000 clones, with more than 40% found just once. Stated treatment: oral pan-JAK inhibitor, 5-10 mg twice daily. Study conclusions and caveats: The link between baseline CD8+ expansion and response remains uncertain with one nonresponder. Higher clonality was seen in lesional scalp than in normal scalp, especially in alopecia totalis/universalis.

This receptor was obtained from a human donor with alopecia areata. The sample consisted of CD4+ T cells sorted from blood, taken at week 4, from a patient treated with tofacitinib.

Here the CDR3 DNA reads TGTGCCAGCAGCCCCGGGGGGCCTAGCGGGAGGGCCCAGTACTTC. Protein sequence: CASSPGGPSGRAQYF. The chain recombines TRBV7-3 with TRBJ2-5, with 12 nucleotides matching TRBD2. The CDR3 is 15 residues long. Germline CDR1 is SGHTA and CDR2 is FQGTGA. Germline trimming cut 5 bases from V and 9 bases from J; bases unmatched to any gene: 10.